The 28 T cell receptor beta chains presented below share a single source sample, sequenced in a study of Graves' ophthalmopathy and Graves' hyperthyroidism. Scientists amplified the TCR beta CDR3 regions from RNA transcripts. Following a first-round RT-PCR that used HTBI primers, a second-round multiplex PCR was carried out. TCRdb independently ran MiXCR on the multiplex PCR reads; one entry per CDR3 protein. This repertoire shows 200,000 to 250,000 distinct CDR3 sequences, 20% to 25% found once; its top ten account for 35% to 55%. Sequencing was performed on peripheral blood. Receptors originate from a woman between 50 and 59 years old with Graves' ophthalmopathy.

This clonotype occurred many times. This sequence joins TRBV6-5 and TRBJ1-6; D not resolved. Deletions cut 2 bases from V and 0 bases from J, with 5 bases between. This CDR3 contains 15 residues. CDR1 and CDR2 (germline): MNHEY, SVGAGI. Written as DNA, the CDR3 is TGTGCCAGCAGTTACACGGACTCCTATAATTCACCCCTCCACTTT. Translating gives CASSYTDSYNSPLHF.

This clonotype was counted ten times or more. V gene TRBV27 combines with J gene TRBJ2-5, with 9 bases matching TRBD1. CDR3 size: 16 residues. Germline V CDR1 and CDR2: MNHEY, SMNVEV (reference sequence). The trim removed 3 bases at V and 3 bases at J, leaving 8 bases unmatched. CDR3 residues: CASSFAKGTGKETQYF. The CDR3 DNA reads TGTGCCAGCAGTTTCGCGAAAGGGACAGGGAAAGAGACCCAGTACTTC.

This clonotype appeared many times. The chain recombines TRBV6-5 with TRBJ1-1; D ambiguous. Germline CDR1 reads MNHEY; CDR2 reads SVGAGI. Between the trimmed V and J ends, which lost 8 bases and 1 base, there was a span of 17 bases. This CDR3 spans 15 amino acids. Here the CDR3 reads CASLRFSGGNTEAFF. CDR3 bases: TGTGCCAGCTTACGGTTCTCAGGCGGGAACACTGAAGCTTTCTTT.

This clonotype was recorded many times. The J gene is TRBJ1-1, the V gene TRBV6-1; 7 positions agree with TRBD1. The trim removed 1 base at V and 2 bases at J, leaving 7 bases unmatched. This CDR3 is built from 16 residues. The germline V gene has CDR1 MNHNS and CDR2 SASEGT. CDR3 residues: CASSEDLTGPNTEAFF. The CDR3 nucleotides read TGTGCCAGCAGTGAAGACCTGACAGGGCCCAACACTGAAGCTTTCTTT.

The gene calls are TRBV7-3 and TRBJ2-5; 8 bases are shared with TRBD2. From germline, CDR1 is SGHTA and CDR2 FQGTGA. The CDR3 loop spans 15 amino acids. The V and J ends lost 5 bases and 4 bases, in that order; junction bases with no gene match: 9. CDR3 sequence (DNA): TGTGCCAGCAGCGTGCTCGGGAGGGCCGGAGAGACCCAGTACTTC. Its translation: CASSVLGRAGETQYF.

The chain recombines TRBV7-2 with TRBJ2-7; TRBD1 aligns across 8 bases. This CDR3 comprises 15 residues. Germline V gene lookup returns CDR1 SGHTA and CDR2 FQGNSA. J gave up 4 bases and V 4 bases, and 9 bases lay outside the gene matches. This CDR3 reads CASSSSRGRQYEQYF. CDR3 DNA sequence: TGTGCCAGCAGCTCTAGCAGGGGGCGTCAGTACGAGCAGTACTTC.

The chain uses TRBV6-1 and TRBJ2-5; D might be TRBD1 or TRBD2, each matching 5 bases. Per germline, CDR1 MNHNS and CDR2 SASEGT. The CDR3 length is 16 residues. Trimming stripped 5 bases from V and 5 bases from J, with 21 bases between. The CDR3 DNA sequence: TGTGCCAGCAGTCAAAGGGATAGGGGTTGGGGGGAGACCCAGTACTTC. It encodes CASSQRDRGWGETQYF.

There are many counts of this clonotype. The V and J genes are TRBV7-8 and TRBJ2-6; 9 positions match TRBD1. The CDR3 has 18 amino acids. The V gene's germline CDR1 is SGHVS and CDR2 FQNEAQ. With V trimmed by 3 bases and J by 0 bases, 6 bases remained unmatched. CDR3 DNA: TGTGCCAGCAGCTTTAGGGACAGGGACCTCTCTGGGGCCAACGTCCTGACTTTC. Its protein is CASSFRDRDLSGANVLTF.

This clonotype was detected many times. The V and J genes are TRBV6-1 and TRBJ1-1; D remains unclear. This CDR3 has 12 residues. Germline loops: CDR1 MNHNS, CDR2 SASEGT. V lost 6 bases and J 7 bases, leaving 12 bases between the germline ends. The CDR3 DNA follows: TGTGCCAGCAGGGACCGCCTAGGTGAAGCTTTCTTT. This encodes CASRDRLGEAFF.

This clonotype was seen ten or more times. J is TRBJ1-1 and V is TRBV19, with a tentative D call TRBD1 (5 bases). Looked up from germline, CDR1 is LNHDA and CDR2 is SQIVND (reference sequence). The CDR3 runs to 14 residues. The V and J ends lost 3 bases and 0 bases respectively, with 8 bases between them. The CDR3 DNA reads TGTGCCAGTAGTATGGGACTGATGAACACTGAAGCTTTCTTT. Translation: CASSMGLMNTEAFF.

This clonotype has a count of ten or more. The chain uses TRBV28 and TRBJ2-4; 7 bases are a match to TRBD1. CDR1 and CDR2 (germline): MDHEN, SYDVKM. V was pared by 6 bases and J by 0 bases, with 8 bases of the junction left unmatched. The CDR3 is 16 residues long. The chain's CDR3 is CASRSGQALAKNIQYF. As DNA, the CDR3 is TGTGCCAGCAGGTCCGGACAGGCTCTAGCCAAAAACATTCAGTACTTC.

This clonotype showed up many times. The CDR3 loop is CSVASGTSYEQYF. CDR3 nucleotides: TGCAGCGTTGCTAGCGGGACATCCTACGAGCAGTACTTC. The chain links TRBV29-1 to TRBJ2-7; 9 bases are a match to TRBD2. In germline, CDR1 is SQVTM, CDR2 ANQGSEA. The trim removed 4 bases at V and 1 base at J, leaving 2 bases unmatched. The CDR3 runs to 13 residues.

This clonotype was seen many times. The chain uses TRBV2 and TRBJ2-7; D is unresolved. The V end lost 4 bases, the J end lost 3 bases, and 10 bases lay between the germline ends. CDR1 and CDR2 from the germline V gene are SNHLY and FYNNEI. The CDR3 loop spans 13 amino acids. In DNA, the CDR3 is TGTGCCAGCAGTGTCAGTGGACGCTACGAGCAGTACTTC. Translating gives CASSVSGRYEQYF.

This clonotype was seen at least ten times. The chain couples TRBV4-1 to TRBJ1-1, with a weak D call TRBD1 (6 bases). The CDR3 runs 15 residues. Trimming shortened V by 4 bases and J by 5 bases, and 17 bases separated the two germline ends. Germline V CDR1 and CDR2: MGHRA, YSYEKL. The CDR3 region has the DNA TGCGCCAGCAGCCTCGAGGGGGGTCGATCAACTGAAGCTTTCTTT. As protein: CASSLEGGRSTEAFF.

This clonotype occurred many times. This sequence joins TRBV7-9 and TRBJ2-7, with 12 positions matching TRBD1. CDR3 length: 17 amino acids. Germline values: CDR1 SEHNR, CDR2 FQNEAQ (reference sequence). The V and J ends lost 1 base and 3 bases, in that order; junction bases with no gene match: 7. The CDR3 loop reads CASSLVGQGAKDYEQYF. The CDR3 DNA follows: TGTGCCAGCAGCTTAGTGGGACAGGGGGCGAAGGACTACGAGCAGTACTTC.

The sample holds many counts of this clonotype. The rearrangement links TRBV7-9 to TRBJ2-7, with 9 bases that match TRBD1. V trimming: 10 bases; J trimming: 2 bases; junction bases outside the gene matches: 6. This CDR3 is 13 amino acids long. Germline V gene lookup returns CDR1 SEHNR and CDR2 FQNEAQ (reference sequence). The CDR3 sequence is CATLGQGTYEQYF. The CDR3 DNA follows: TGTGCCACACTCGGACAGGGGACCTACGAGCAGTACTTC.

The chain carries TRBV4-1 and TRBJ1-1; D not certain. The CDR3 runs to 13 residues. Germline CDR1 MGHRA, CDR2 YSYEKL. V shed 3 bases and J shed 5 bases, with 10 bases lying between them. In DNA, the CDR3 is TGCGCCAGCAGCCACGCAATTGGAACTGAAGCTTTCTTT. Translating gives CASSHAIGTEAFF.

Many counts were recorded for this clonotype. This sequence joins TRBV7-8 and TRBJ2-2; D remains ambiguous. The germline CDR1 and CDR2 sequences are SGHVS and FQNEAQ. The CDR3 runs 12 residues. Between the trimmed V and J ends, which lost 5 bases and 6 bases, there was a span of 7 bases. DNA for the CDR3: TGTGCCAGCAGCCGGGCTGCCGGGGAGCTGTTTTTT. This encodes CASSRAAGELFF.

The gene calls are TRBV30 and TRBJ1-1, with D perhaps matching TRBD1 (6 bases). The germline V and J ends were trimmed by 5 bases and 1 base, with 11 bases remaining between them. This CDR3 is built from 13 residues. CDR1 GTSNPN and CDR2 SVGIG come from the germline V gene (reference sequence). The CDR3, as DNA: TGTGCCTGGGAACAGGGAAGGAACACTGAAGCTTTCTTT. It specifies CAWEQGRNTEAFF.

This clonotype was found many times. The chain employs TRBV6-5 and TRBJ2-7; 7 bases map to TRBD2. J gave up 4 bases and V 2 bases, and 11 bases lay outside the gene matches. Germline V gene lookup returns CDR1 MNHEY and CDR2 SVGAGI. The CDR3 is made up of 16 amino acids. CDR3 amino acids: CASSYLMAGRVYEQYF. The CDR3 DNA reads TGTGCCAGCAGTTACCTTATGGCAGGGAGGGTGTACGAGCAGTACTTC.

J is TRBJ1-3 and V is TRBV4-1; D remains unclear. The CDR3 is 16 residues long. Trimming pared 0 bases from V and 4 bases from J, leaving 13 bases between. Germline values: CDR1 MGHRA, CDR2 YSYEKL. This CDR3 reads CASSQDEQTFGNTIYF. The CDR3 DNA sequence: TGCGCCAGCAGCCAAGATGAACAGACGTTCGGAAACACCATATATTTT.

This clonotype was counted at least ten times. V usage is TRBV20-1 and J usage is TRBJ2-7, with D possibly matching TRBD2 (6 bases). The V end lost 4 bases, the J end lost 4 bases, and 14 bases lay between the germline ends. This CDR3 has 13 residues. Germline CDR1 DFQATT, CDR2 SNEGSKA (reference sequence). As DNA, the CDR3 is TGCAGTGCTAAAAGGACTGGACTATACGAGCAGTACTTC. Translated, it gives CSAKRTGLYEQYF.

This clonotype has a count of ten or more. The CDR3 here is CASRPSGRAGTDTQYF. CDR3 bases: TGTGCCAGCAGGCCTAGCGGGAGGGCGGGGACAGATACGCAGTATTTT. The chain has TRBV12-3 or TRBV12-4 and TRBJ2-3; 12 bases line up with TRBD2. J lost 3 bases, V lost 6 bases, and 7 bases had no gene match. This CDR3 has 16 amino acids.

There are many counts of this clonotype. V usage is TRBV29-1 and J usage is TRBJ2-5; D is ambiguous. From germline, CDR1 is SQVTM and CDR2 ANQGSEA. There are 11 residues in the CDR3. V lost 4 bases and J 2 bases, leaving 5 bases between the germline ends. Written as DNA, the CDR3 is TGCAGCGTTGGGCAGCAAGAGACCCAGTACTTC. Amino acids: CSVGQQETQYF.

The V gene is TRBV6-2 or TRBV6-3, the J gene TRBJ2-2; D is possibly TRBD2 (7 bases). CDR1 is MNHEY and CDR2 is SVGEGT in the germline V gene. V was clipped by 7 bases and J by 3 bases, with 15 bases between them. The CDR3 has 15 amino acids. CDR3 loop: CASKVGGGDTGELFF. The CDR3 DNA reads as TGTGCCAGCAAAGTTGGGGGGGGCGACACCGGGGAGCTGTTTTTT.

This clonotype was found many times. This chain connects TRBV12-3 or TRBV12-4 to TRBJ2-7; 12 bases align to TRBD2. Trimming removed 5 bases from V and 6 bases from J; junction bases left unmatched: 11. The CDR3 sequence is 16 residues long. The CDR3 DNA follows: TGTGCCAGCAGTATCCTGACTAGCGGGAGAAAGGGCGAGCAGTACTTC. Translating it yields CASSILTSGRKGEQYF.

This clonotype was recorded many times. The rearrangement links TRBV12-3 or TRBV12-4 to TRBJ2-7, with 14 positions matching TRBD2. The J segment lost 11 bases and the V segment lost 6 bases, leaving 6 bases of the junction unmatched. The CDR3 extends over 13 amino acids. In DNA, the CDR3 is TGTGCCAGCAGCCCGACTAGCGGGAGGGAGGAGTACTTC. As protein: CASSPTSGREEYF.

This clonotype was observed a few times. The chain links TRBV7-9 to TRBJ2-6, with a possible D match to TRBD1 (5 bases). The CDR3 is 15 residues long. Trimming took 3 bases from V and 4 from J, leaving 10 bases between them. CDR1 is SEHNR and CDR2 is FQNEAQ in the germline V gene (reference sequence). The CDR3 coding sequence is TGTGCCAGCAGCTTGGTGGGGCTCGGGGCCAACGTCCTGACTTTC. The encoded protein is CASSLVGLGANVLTF.